Following are 8 T cell receptor beta chains from one sample sequenced in a study of blood T cell repertoires in COVID-19. Assay: immunoSEQ multiplex PCR; the TCRdb copy retains only in-frame clones and omits some. The sample gives tens of thousands of clones, over 65% of which show up once; about 5.7% is in the top ten. Sequencing was carried out using peripheral blood. The receptors were gathered from a man aged 45 to 65 with active or convalescent COVID-19.

Written as DNA, the CDR3 is TGTGCCAGCAGCTTAGGGACTAGCACCCAAGAGACCCAGTACTTC. Amino acid sequence: CASSLGTSTQETQYF. The chain recombines TRBV7-9 with TRBJ2-5; 8 nucleotides align to TRBD2. The CDR3 consists of 15 residues. The germline V gene has CDR1 SEHNR and CDR2 FQNEAQ (reference sequence). Trimming at V came to 1 base and at J to 1 base, leaving 2 bases not matched to a gene.

This clone was seen a handful of times. CDR3 residues: CASSLEGTGDSPLHF. CDR3 DNA sequence: TGCGCCAGCAGCTTGGAGGGGACAGGGGATTCACCCCTCCACTTT. This chain uses TRBV5-1 with TRBJ1-6, with TRBD1 identical over 10 bases. The ends lost 0 bases at V and 8 bases at J; junction bases unmatched: 2. Germline-derived CDR1 and CDR2 are SGHRS and YFSETQ. This CDR3 has 15 amino acids.

This chain uses TRBV19 with TRBJ2-7; 7 nucleotides match TRBD2. V was clipped by 5 bases and J by 5 bases; unmatched bases: 6. The V gene's germline CDR1 is LNHDA and CDR2 SQIVND (reference sequence). There are 13 residues in the CDR3. CDR3 sequence (DNA): TGTGCCAGTAGTCCCTGGGGGGGAAACGAGCAGTACTTC. It translates to CASSPWGGNEQYF.

The chain uses TRBV19 and TRBJ2-7; 9 bases fit TRBD2. Unmatched junction bases numbered 12, after V lost 5 bases and J lost 7 bases. This CDR3 is built from 15 residues. The V gene's germline CDR1 is LNHDA and CDR2 SQIVND (reference sequence). Here the CDR3 reads CASSVSGGPLSEQYF. CDR3 nucleotide sequence: TGTGCCAGTAGTGTAAGCGGGGGGCCACTTTCGGAGCAGTACTTC.

The table lists this clone with a few counts. The J gene is TRBJ2-1, the V gene TRBV7-6; 7 bases line up with TRBD1. V was clipped by 5 bases and J by 3 bases; unmatched bases: 7. This CDR3 region has 15 residues. CDR1 and CDR2 (germline): SGHVS, FNYEAQ. The CDR3 loop reads CASSLEGQSYNEQFF. CDR3 coding DNA: TGTGCCAGCAGCCTAGAGGGACAGAGCTACAATGAGCAGTTCTTC. Full variable domain (rest looked up from reference TRBV7-6 and TRBJ2-1): GAGVSQSPRYKVTKRGQDVALRCDPISGHVSLYWYRQALGQGPEFLTYFNYEAQQDKSGLPNDRFSAERPEGSISTLTIQRTEQRDSAMYRCASSLEGQSYNEQFFGPGTRLTVL.

The chain has TRBV5-1 and TRBJ2-1; no firm D call. The CDR3 has 13 amino acids. Germline loops: CDR1 SGHRS, CDR2 YFSETQ. The V and J ends lost 4 bases and 3 bases respectively, with 8 bases between them. CDR3 residues: CASSPGRYNEQFF. Written as DNA, the CDR3 is TGCGCCAGCAGCCCAGGCCGCTACAATGAGCAGTTCTTC.

The chain uses TRBV7-3 and TRBJ2-3; TRBD2 matches at 7 bases. CDR3 size: 15 residues. Germline lookup yields CDR1 SGHTA and CDR2 FQGTGA. V shed 5 bases and J 0 bases; nucleotides not matched to a gene: 5. CDR3 DNA sequence: TGTGCCAGCAGCGTGGCGGGGGTTAGCACAGATACGCAGTATTTT. It translates to CASSVAGVSTDTQYF.

The V gene is TRBV6-5, the J gene TRBJ2-3; 8 bases match TRBD2. Germline CDR1 reads MNHEY; CDR2 reads SVGAGI. The length of the CDR3 is 15 residues. V lost 6 bases to trimming and J lost 6 bases; unmatched junction nucleotides: 11. CDR3 nucleotides: TGTGCCAGCAGCCTTAGCGGGGCCCGTGGTGATACGCAGTATTTT. Protein product: CASSLSGARGDTQYF.